This T cell receptor (beta chain) was identified during a study of naive and memory T cell subsets (dated by TCRdb to about 2017). Describing the broader study: The figure summarizing the skin biopsy and whole blood samples listed about ten blood donors, 7 tuberculin skin test biopsies and 3 saline control biopsies. PCR2 was typically performed as a SYBR Green qPCR that was stopped at a set threshold, although end-point PCR (roughly 6 cycles) could be used instead for low-input samples. Overall study results and their limits: The RNA-based method was acknowledged as potentially sensitive to TCR transcript changes with T cell activation and differentiation.

On this clonotype: Its antigen target is currently unknown. Base qualities are not recorded, but no much larger clone differs from it by a single base.

Using 3' ligation of a UMI-containing oligonucleotide to TCR cDNA, the study laid out a robust and sensitive protocol to amplify, sequence and analyze TCRs. For whole blood analysis, less than 3 ml of peripheral blood was drawn from adult healthy volunteers into Tempus tubes, and RNA was extracted according to the manufacturer's instructions. Total RNA was used without cell sorting and was treated with RQ1 DNase before reverse transcription, with a target input of about 1 to 1,100 ng. Skin biopsy and whole blood libraries were made to test pipeline robustness in samples where T cells form a minority population. Library preparation employed 5' RACE. Four rounds of PCR, run with the SP2 primer together with nested alpha and beta constant region primers, were used to amplify the ligated cDNA. For the blood and skin samples, TCR RNA was reverse transcribed with SuperScript IV using primers for the alpha and beta constant regions. An oligonucleotide carrying the Illumina SP2 primer and a UMI was ligated to the 3' end of the cDNA by means of T4 RNA ligase 1. The 12-nucleotide UMI was composed of two random hexamers separated by an eight-base spacer, which was included to prevent hairpin formation. TCR alpha and beta chain libraries were processed separately from the second PCR onward, with dual indexing for multiplexing. After pooling, the indexed libraries were analyzed by capillary electrophoresis and sequenced on either an Illumina MiSeq or NextSeq. PhiX DNA at roughly 4.5-7.5% was added to the libraries to raise base diversity and improve cluster recognition. In the paper's pipeline: UMIs were extracted from read 2 by Demultiplexor and combined with the TCR sequence from read 1, and reads were split according to sample indices. V and J genes and V-J junctions were identified by Decombinator, which gave every TCR a five-part identifier that included V and J deletions. Collapsinator relied on UMIs to correct both sequencing errors and PCR amplification heterogeneity, producing a UMI-based abundance for each TCR. CDR3Translator turned identifiers into nucleotide sequence, translated that sequence into amino acids, and pulled out CDR3 regions based on terminal motifs. After normalization to the amount of input RNA, the error-corrected alpha and beta TCR counts from blood and from skin were compared. Using fastp trimming at Q25 and MiXCR clonotype assembly, TCRdb reanalyzed the public sequencing data and kept in-frame beta chains. Each CDR3 protein gets just one entry, which takes the most common genes and DNA from the rows behind it. TCRdb's processing, not the authors' own work, is the source of the V and J calls. For this sample the table gives 55,000 to 65,000 distinct CDR3 sequences, of which around 8% were detected only once. The ten largest account for less than 20% of the sample.

Relative to germline, V is 1 base shorter and J is 13 bases shorter, with 8 bases between their ends. The CDR3 runs 11 residues from the cysteine to the phenylalanine. Kept here is only the CDR3 DNA, which spans 33 bases and is read in frame from base 1. The TCR sequence derives from a female donor in good health. The rearranged chain carries TRBV12-3 or TRBV12-4 and TRBJ2-1; there is no confident call for the D gene. The bases are TGTGCCAGCAGTTTAGGAGGCCACCAGTTCTTC. Its coded protein is CASSLGGHQFF.